This TCR beta chain was recorded in a study of blood T cells in healthy people across ages. Study results and limitations: A roughly linear age-dependent decrease characterized TCR beta diversity per million T cells.

Worth noting for this clonotype: What it recognizes is unknown.

The ends were cut back, 3 bases at V and 4 bases at J, with 13 bases in the middle. CDR1 SGHTA and CDR2 FQGNSA come from the germline V gene. The length of the CDR3 is 14 residues. Researchers collected ten milliliters of peripheral blood from every single donor. Next came a second PCR, run for roughly 6 to 11 cycles, which used a sample-barcoded 5' primer along with a J-beta primer mix. A template-switch adaptor with 12 random nucleotides tagged each cDNA molecule. TCRdb re-analysed the 5' RACE reads in MiXCR, keeping a single row per CDR3 protein. The sample records over 950,000 distinct CDR3 sequences, roughly half being singletons.

The chain couples TRBV7-2 to TRBJ2-7, with D hard to call. The material sequenced was blood. This receptor was obtained from a woman in her fifties or sixties in good health. CDR3 sequence reads: CASSFNTAGYEQYF. DNA of the CDR3: TGTGCCAGCAGCTTCAACACAGCCGGATACGAGCAGTACTTC.